These 12 T cell receptor beta chains originate from one sample sequenced in a study of cytomegalovirus exposure and HLA in healthy donors. The PCR used 60 Vbeta and 13 Jbeta primers. Generated by immunoSEQ multiplex PCR, the TCRdb table keeps only in-frame clones and is missing some. The sample holds about 67,000 clones, 65% to 70% seen once. The sequencing input was PBMCs. Receptor source: a woman in her twenties or thirties in good health and CMV-seronegative.

The chain carries TRBV7-2 and TRBJ2-2, with D possibly being TRBD1 (5 bases). The V gene's germline CDR1 is SGHTA and CDR2 FQGNSA. CDR3 length equals 14 residues. V gave up 10 bases and J gave up 0 bases, with 12 bases separating them. The chain's CDR3 is CAIQDRANTGELFF. DNA of the CDR3: TGTGCCATCCAAGACAGAGCGAACACCGGGGAGCTGTTTTTT.

The chain employs TRBV14 and TRBJ1-2; TRBD1 is a possible D gene (6 bases). Trimming took 4 bases from V and 3 from J, leaving 21 bases between them. CDR1 and CDR2 (germline): SGHDN, FVKESK. The CDR3 sequence is 17 residues long. Here the CDR3 DNA reads TGTGCCAGCAGCCCACTTGTACCAGGGGACACTTACTATGGCTACACCTTC. This translates into CASSPLVPGDTYYGYTF.

The V and J genes are TRBV27 and TRBJ2-7; 9 bases are shared with TRBD1. Germline V lookup: CDR1 MNHEY, CDR2 SMNVEV (reference sequence). The CDR3 spans 14 residues. Trimming at V came to 5 bases and at J to 4 bases, leaving 6 bases not matched to a gene. CDR3 in DNA: TGTGCCAGCAGTGCCCAGACAGGGGGGTACGAGCAGTACTTC. It translates to CASSAQTGGYEQYF.

The table lists this clone with a few counts. CDR3 amino acids: CASSPTSGGAYEQFF. DNA for the CDR3: TGTGCCAGCAGCCCAACTAGCGGGGGGGCCTATGAGCAGTTCTTC. This sequence joins TRBV7-2 and TRBJ2-1; TRBD2 matches 13 bases. The trim removed 5 bases at V and 8 bases at J, leaving 6 bases unmatched. The length of the CDR3 is 15 residues. Germline V gene sequence: CDR1 SGHTA, CDR2 FQGNSA.

The chain is built from TRBV6-6 and TRBJ1-2, with D possibly being TRBD1 (5 bases). The CDR3 has 15 amino acids. From germline, CDR1 is MNHNY and CDR2 SVGAGI (reference sequence). The V gene lost 5 bases and the J gene lost 5 bases, with 18 bases spanning the gap. The CDR3 DNA is TGTGCCAGCAGTAAAAGCGGGGCGGACTTATATGGCTACACCTTC. Translating gives CASSKSGADLYGYTF.

This chain joins TRBV2 and TRBJ1-2; 7 bases align to TRBD1. Looked up from germline, CDR1 is SNHLY and CDR2 is FYNNEI. The CDR3 loop spans 14 amino acids. V lost 1 base to trimming and J lost 7 bases; unmatched junction nucleotides: 6. CDR3 bases: TGTGCCAGCAGTGAAGTCAGGGCAGGGGGTGGCTACACCTTC. Translating gives CASSEVRAGGGYTF.

The chain recombines TRBV7-2 with TRBJ2-5, with D possibly matching TRBD2 (6 bases). From germline, CDR1 is SGHTA and CDR2 FQGNSA. V lost 0 bases and J 5 bases, leaving 16 bases between the germline ends. This CDR3 has 16 amino acids. CDR3 loop: CASSLARGAGWETQYF. CDR3 in DNA: TGTGCCAGCAGCTTAGCGAGGGGTGCGGGGTGGGAGACCCAGTACTTC. Full variable domain (missing parts from reference TRBV7-2 and TRBJ2-5): GAGVSQSPSNKVTEKGKDVELRCDPISGHTALYWYRQSLGQGLEFLIYFQGNSAPDKSGLPSDRFSAERTGGSVSTLTIQRTQQEDSAVYLCASSLARGAGWETQYFGPGTRLLVL.

The genes are TRBV30 and TRBJ1-1; D uncertain. Trimming took 4 bases from V and 1 from J, leaving 19 bases between them. Germline V gene data show CDR1 as GTSNPN and CDR2 as SVGIG (reference sequence). This CDR3 region has 16 residues. In DNA, the CDR3 is TGTGCCTGGAAACCCCCCAGGACTTCTAAGAACACTGAAGCTTTCTTT. The encoded protein is CAWKPPRTSKNTEAFF. The variable domain in full, completed from reference TRBV30 and TRBJ1-1, reads SQTIHQWPATLVQPVGSPLSLECTVEGTSNPNLYWYRQAAGRGLQLLFYSVGIGQISSEVPQNLSASRPQDRQFILSSKKLLLSDSGFYLCAWKPPRTSKNTEAFFGQGTRLTVV.

The genes are TRBV6-4 and TRBJ1-5; 7 nucleotides align to TRBD1. Trimming removed 6 bases from V and 9 bases from J; junction bases left unmatched: 17. The CDR3 sequence is 16 residues long. Germline assignment: CDR1 MRHNA and CDR2 SNTAGT. The CDR3 DNA follows: TGTGCCAGCAGCGCCCGAGACAGGGAGCTTAGAGGGCCCCAGCATTTT. Its protein is CASSARDRELRGPQHF.

The chain links TRBV11-3 to TRBJ1-2, with 7 bases aligning to TRBD1. The CDR3 has 12 amino acids. V was clipped by 8 bases and J by 2 bases; unmatched bases: 2. CDR1 SGHNT and CDR2 YENEEA come from the germline V gene. The CDR3 reads CASARGNYGYTF. CDR3 DNA: TGTGCCAGCGCCAGGGGGAACTATGGCTACACCTTC.

The chain employs TRBV7-9 and TRBJ2-3, with a weak D call TRBD2 (6 bases). Looked up from germline, CDR1 is SEHNR and CDR2 is FQNEAQ (reference sequence). Trimming removed 5 bases at V and 5 bases at J, with 11 bases between. This CDR3 has 13 amino acids. The CDR3 DNA sequence: TGTGCCAGCAGCCGCGGGGCTCGAGATACGCAGTATTTT. Its protein product is CASSRGARDTQYF.

CDR3 in amino acids: CASSLSAGGRGNEQFF. CDR3 in DNA: TGCGCCAGCAGCTTGTCGGCGGGGGGGCGGGGCAATGAGCAGTTCTTC. The V and J genes are TRBV5-1 and TRBJ2-1; 9 bases map to TRBD2. Per germline, CDR1 SGHRS and CDR2 YFSETQ. V lost 1 base to trimming and J lost 6 bases; unmatched junction nucleotides: 8. The CDR3 has 16 amino acids.